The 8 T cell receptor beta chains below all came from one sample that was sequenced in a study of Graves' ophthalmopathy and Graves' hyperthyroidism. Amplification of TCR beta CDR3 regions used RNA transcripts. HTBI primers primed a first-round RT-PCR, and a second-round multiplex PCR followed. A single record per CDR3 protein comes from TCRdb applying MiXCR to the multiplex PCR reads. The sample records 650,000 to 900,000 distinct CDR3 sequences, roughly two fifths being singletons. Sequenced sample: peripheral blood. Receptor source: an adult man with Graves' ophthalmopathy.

The CDR3 nucleotides are TGTGCCAGCAGTGATGTGGGTTTGTACGAGCAGTACTTC. Translation: CASSDVGLYEQYF. The V call is TRBV2, the J call TRBJ2-7; no clear D gene. The CDR3 loop spans 13 amino acids. CDR1 SNHLY and CDR2 FYNNEI come from the germline V gene. Trimming stripped 3 bases from V and 4 bases from J, with 10 bases between.

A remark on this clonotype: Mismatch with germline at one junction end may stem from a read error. The CDR3 bases are TGTGCCAGCAGTGAACAGGCATTC. It translates to CASSEQAF. V is TRBV7-9 and J is TRBJ2-6; tentatively, D is TRBD1 (5 bases). The CDR3 loop spans 8 amino acids. CDR1 and CDR2 from the germline V gene are SEHNR and FQNEAQ (reference sequence).

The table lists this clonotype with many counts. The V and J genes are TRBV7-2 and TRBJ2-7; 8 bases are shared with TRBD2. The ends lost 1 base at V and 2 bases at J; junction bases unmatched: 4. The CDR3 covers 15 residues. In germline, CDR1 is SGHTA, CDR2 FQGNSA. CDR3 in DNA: TGTGCCAGCAGCTTAGGGGTAGCGGGAACCTACGAGCAGTACTTC. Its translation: CASSLGVAGTYEQYF.

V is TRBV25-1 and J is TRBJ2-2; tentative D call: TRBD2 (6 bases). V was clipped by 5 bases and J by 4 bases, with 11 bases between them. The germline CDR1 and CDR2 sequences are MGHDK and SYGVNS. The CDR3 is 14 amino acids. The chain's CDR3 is CASSWGRFTGELFF. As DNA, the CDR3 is TGTGCCAGCAGTTGGGGGAGGTTCACCGGGGAGCTGTTTTTT.

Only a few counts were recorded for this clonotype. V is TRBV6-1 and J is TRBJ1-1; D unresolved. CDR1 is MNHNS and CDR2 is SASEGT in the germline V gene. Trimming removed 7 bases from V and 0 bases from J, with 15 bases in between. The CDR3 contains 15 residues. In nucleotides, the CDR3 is TGTGCCAGCACTCGGCGGACGGTGATGAACACTGAAGCTTTCTTT. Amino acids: CASTRRTVMNTEAFF.

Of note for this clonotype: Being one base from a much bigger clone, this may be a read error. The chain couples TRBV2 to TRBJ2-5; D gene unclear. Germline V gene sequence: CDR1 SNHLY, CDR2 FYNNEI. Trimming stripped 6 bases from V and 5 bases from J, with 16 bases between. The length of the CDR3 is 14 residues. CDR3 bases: TGTGCCAGCAGGCTACGGGCCCTTGGGGAGACCCAGTACTTC. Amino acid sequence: CASRLRALGETQYF.

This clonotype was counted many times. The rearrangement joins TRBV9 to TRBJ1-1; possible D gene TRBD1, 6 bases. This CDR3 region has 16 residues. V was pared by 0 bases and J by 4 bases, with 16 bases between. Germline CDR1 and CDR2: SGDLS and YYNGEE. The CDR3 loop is CASSVGAGAGFTEAFF. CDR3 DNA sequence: TGTGCCAGCAGCGTAGGGGCGGGGGCTGGGTTCACTGAAGCTTTCTTT.

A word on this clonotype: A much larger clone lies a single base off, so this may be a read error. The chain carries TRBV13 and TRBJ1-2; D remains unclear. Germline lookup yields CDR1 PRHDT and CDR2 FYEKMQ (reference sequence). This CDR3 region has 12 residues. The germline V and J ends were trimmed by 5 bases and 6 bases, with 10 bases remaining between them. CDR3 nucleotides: TGTGCCAGCAGCAGAGACGCGCATGGCTACACCTTC. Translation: CASSRDAHGYTF.